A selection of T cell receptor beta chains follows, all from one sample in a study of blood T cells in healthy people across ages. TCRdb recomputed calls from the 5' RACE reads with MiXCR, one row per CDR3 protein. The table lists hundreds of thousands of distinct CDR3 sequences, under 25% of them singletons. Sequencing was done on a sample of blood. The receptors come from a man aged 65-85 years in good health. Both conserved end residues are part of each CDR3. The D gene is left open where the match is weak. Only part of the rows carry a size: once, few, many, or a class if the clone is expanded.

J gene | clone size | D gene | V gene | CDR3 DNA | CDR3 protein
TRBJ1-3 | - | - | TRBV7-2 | TGTGCCAGCAGCTTAGCGACGGGGGGAAGCACCATATATTTT | CASSLATGGSTIYF
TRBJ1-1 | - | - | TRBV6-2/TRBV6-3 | TGTGCCAGCAGTTACAATCGGGTAAACACTGAAGCTTTCTTT | CASSYNRVNTEAFF
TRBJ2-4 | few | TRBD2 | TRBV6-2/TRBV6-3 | TGTGCCAGCAGTCCACTTCCGGGACTAGCGGGAGGGAGCAAAAACATTCAGTACTTC | CASSPLPGLAGGSKNIQYF
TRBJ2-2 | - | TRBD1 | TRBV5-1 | TGCGCCAGCAGCGATTGGGGACAGGGCGGGGAGCTGTTTTTT | CASSDWGQGGELFF
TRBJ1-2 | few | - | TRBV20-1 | TGCAGTGCTAGACAGGGAGGCTATGGCTACACCTTC | CSARQGGYGYTF
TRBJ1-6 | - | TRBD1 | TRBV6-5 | TGTGCCAGCAGCCCCGGGACAGTCAAGAATTCACCCCTCCACTTT | CASSPGTVKNSPLHF
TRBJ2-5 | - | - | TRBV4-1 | TGCGCCAGCAGCCGAGAGACTAGTGGGAGCGGAGAGACCCAGTACTTC | CASSRETSGSGETQYF
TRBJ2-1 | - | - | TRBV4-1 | TGCGCCAGCAGCCAAGATCTACAGGTCTCCTACAATGAGCAGTTCTTC | CASSQDLQVSYNEQFF
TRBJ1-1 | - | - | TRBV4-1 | TGCGCCAGCAGCCATGGACAGAGGAACACTGAAGCTTTCTTT | CASSHGQRNTEAFF
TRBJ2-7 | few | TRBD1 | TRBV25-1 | TGTGCCAGCAGTAGTTGGGACAGGGGTATAAACGAGCAGTACTTC | CASSSWDRGINEQYF
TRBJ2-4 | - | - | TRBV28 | TGTGCCAGCAGTTTGACCGATCACTTAGCCAAAAACATTCAGTACTTC | CASSLTDHLAKNIQYF
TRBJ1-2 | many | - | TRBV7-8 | TGTGCCAGCAGCTCTTTGTGGAGGGAGGAGGTGGATGGCTACACCTTC | CASSSLWREEVDGYTF
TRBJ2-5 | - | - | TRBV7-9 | TGTGCCAGCAGCTTTGGAACTTCCCTCCAAGAGACCCAGTACTTC | CASSFGTSLQETQYF
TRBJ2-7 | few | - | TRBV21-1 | TGTGCCAGCAACCTCGTCAGGGACTACGAGCAGTACTTC | CASNLVRDYEQYF
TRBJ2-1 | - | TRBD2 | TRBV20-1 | TGCAGTGCCCCTCGGGGGGTAGCAGGAGGAGAGCAGTTCTTC | CSAPRGVAGGEQFF
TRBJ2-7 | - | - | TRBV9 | TGTGCCAGCAGCCCCCTCCTGGGGGACTCCTACGAGCAGTACTTC | CASSPLLGDSYEQYF
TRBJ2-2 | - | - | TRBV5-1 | TGCGCCAGCAGCTTAGAAACTAGCAGTAACACCGGGGAGCTGTTTTTT | CASSLETSSNTGELFF
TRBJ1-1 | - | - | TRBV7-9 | TGTGCCAGCAGCCGGCCCATCCCGAACACTGAAGCTTTCTTT | CASSRPIPNTEAFF
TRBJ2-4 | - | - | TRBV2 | TGTGCCAGCAGTTCCACGGACGCCTCCCTAAACATTCAGTACTTC | CASSSTDASLNIQYF
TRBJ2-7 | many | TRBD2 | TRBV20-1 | TGCAGTGCTAGAGATCAGCGAGCGGGGGCCTACGAGCAGTACTTC | CSARDQRAGAYEQYF
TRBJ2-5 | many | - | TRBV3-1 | TGTGCCAGCAGCCGGATCGGGGAAGAGACCCAGTACTTC | CASSRIGEETQYF
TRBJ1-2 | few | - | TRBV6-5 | TGTGCCAGCAGTCATACTCCTCCGGAGCGAGGCTACACCTTC | CASSHTPPERGYTF
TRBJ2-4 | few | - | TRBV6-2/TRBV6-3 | TGTGCATCGAAGGCCAGGGCCAGGGGAGTGGAAAACATTCAGTACTTC | CASKARARGVENIQYF
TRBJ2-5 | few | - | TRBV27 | TGTGCCAGCAGTTTAACAGGTTTGGGGACAGAGACCCAGTACTTC | CASSLTGLGTETQYF
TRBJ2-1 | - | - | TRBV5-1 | TGCGCCAGCCCTCCCGACAGACCCCACGGAGATCGCCATTACAATGAGCAGTTCTTC | CASPPDRPHGDRHYNEQFF
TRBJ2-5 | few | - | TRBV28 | TGTGCCAGCTCTTTTATAGGGTGGAAGACCCAGTACTTC | CASSFIGWKTQYF
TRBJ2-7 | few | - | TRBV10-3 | TGTGCCATCAGTCTGGATTCCTACGAGCAGTACTTC | CAISLDSYEQYF
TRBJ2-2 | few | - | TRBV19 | TGTGCCAGTACCCTCCAAGGACAGCTAACAAGTACCGGGGAGCTGTTTTTT | CASTLQGQLTSTGELFF
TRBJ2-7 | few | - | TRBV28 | TGTGCCAGCAGTTCGCAGGCGACTAGGGTGTACGAGCAGTACTTC | CASSSQATRVYEQYF
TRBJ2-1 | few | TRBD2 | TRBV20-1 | TGCAGTGCCTTGACTAGCGGGAGGGCCTGGGATGAGCAGTTCTTC | CSALTSGRAWDEQFF
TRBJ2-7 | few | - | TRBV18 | TGTGCCAGCTCACCTATACAGGGTGTCTCCTACGAGCAGTACTTC | CASSPIQGVSYEQYF
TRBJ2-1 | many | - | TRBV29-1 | TGCAGCGTTGGCGGCCAATCATCCTACAATGAGCAGTTCTTC | CSVGGQSSYNEQFF
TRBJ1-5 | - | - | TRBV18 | TGTGCCAGCTCACCACTTAGGGATGGGCCCCAGCATTTT | CASSPLRDGPQHF
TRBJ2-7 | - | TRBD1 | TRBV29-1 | TGCAGCGTGTGGACAGGGTCCTACGAGCAGTACTTC | CSVWTGSYEQYF
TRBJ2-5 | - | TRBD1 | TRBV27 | TGTGCCAGCAGTTTGACAACGACAGGGGGAGAGACCCAGTACTTC | CASSLTTTGGETQYF
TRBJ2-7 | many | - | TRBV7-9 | TGTGCCAGCAGCCTAGACAGTCCACCCTACGAGCAGTACTTC | CASSLDSPPYEQYF
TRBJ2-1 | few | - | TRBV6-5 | TGTGCCAGCAAGGCGGCTTGGGACAATGAGCAGTTCTTC | CASKAAWDNEQFF
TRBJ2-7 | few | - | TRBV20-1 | TGCAGTGCTATAGAGGGAGTGGGTCCCTACGAGCAGTACTTC | CSAIEGVGPYEQYF
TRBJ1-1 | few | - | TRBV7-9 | TGTGCCAGCAGCCCGGGTCGTAAAGCGGGCAGGGAAAACACTGAAGCTTTCTTT | CASSPGRKAGRENTEAFF
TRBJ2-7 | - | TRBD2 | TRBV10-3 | TGTGCCATCAGCCGCGGGACTAGCGGCTACGAGCAGTACTTC | CAISRGTSGYEQYF
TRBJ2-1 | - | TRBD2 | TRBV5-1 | TGCGCCAGCAGCTCTCGAGCGGGAGGGCCCGATGAGCAGTTCTTC | CASSSRAGGPDEQFF
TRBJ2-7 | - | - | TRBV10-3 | TGTGCCATCAGTGATGGAGCAGGGAGCGCCGAGCAGTACTTC | CAISDGAGSAEQYF
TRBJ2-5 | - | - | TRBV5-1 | TGCGCCAGCAGCATCACCGGACAGTTGATTGAGACCCAGTACTTC | CASSITGQLIETQYF
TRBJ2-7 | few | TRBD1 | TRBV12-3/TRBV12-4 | TGTGCCAGCAGCCCGCACCGGGACAGGGTCGCCGAGCAGTACTTC | CASSPHRDRVAEQYF
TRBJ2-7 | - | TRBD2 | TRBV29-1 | TGCAGCGCGAGGGGACTAGCGGGGGACTTTGAGCAGTACTTC | CSARGLAGDFEQYF
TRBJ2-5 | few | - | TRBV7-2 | TGTGCCAGCAGCTCGGGACTCCGAGAGACCCAGTACTTC | CASSSGLRETQYF
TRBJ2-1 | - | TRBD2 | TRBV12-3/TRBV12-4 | TGTGTCAGCTGCTTCCGACTAGCGGGGGAATTGAGCTCCTACAATGAGCAGTTCTTC | CVSCFRLAGELSSYNEQFF
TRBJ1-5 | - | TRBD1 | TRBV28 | TGTGCCAGCAGGCCCCGGGACAGGGGCCTTCAGCCCCAGCATTTT | CASRPRDRGLQPQHF
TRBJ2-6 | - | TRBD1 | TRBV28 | TGTGCCAGCCTAACAGGGGGCTCTGGGGCCAACGTCCTGACTTTC | CASLTGGSGANVLTF
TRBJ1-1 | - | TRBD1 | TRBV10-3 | TGTGCCATCAGTGCACTACCGGGACAGACAATGAACACTGAAGCTTTCTTT | CAISALPGQTMNTEAFF
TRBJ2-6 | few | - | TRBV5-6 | TGTGCCAGCAGCTTGTTCGACTCTGGGGCCAACGTCCTGACTTTC | CASSLFDSGANVLTF
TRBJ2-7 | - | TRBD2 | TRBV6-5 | TGTGCCAGCAGTTACCAGCGGGAACTTTCCTACGAGCAGTACTTC | CASSYQRELSYEQYF
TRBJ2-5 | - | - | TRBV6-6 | TGTGCCAGCAGTTACTCATACAGGGTAGAGACCCAGTACTTC | CASSYSYRVETQYF